Listed below are T cell receptor beta chains from one sample, sequenced in a study of T cells after somatic rescue of genetic block. Sequencing used immunoSEQ multiplex PCR; TCRdb keeps in-frame clones, though not all of them. Of 80,000 to 100,000 clones listed, about 87% are singletons. Material: peripheral blood mononuclear cells (PBMCs). The receptors here all came from a woman under 30. Each CDR3 is given with its conserved first and last residue.

j_call v_call cdr3_aa
TRBJ2-5 TRBV28 CASTKGGVQETQYF
TRBJ1-1 TRBV6-6 CASTRWQALNTEAFF
TRBJ1-5 TRBV4-3 CASSQDSRVGQPQHF
TRBJ1-1 TRBV2 CASPTGSSEAFF
TRBJ1-5 TRBV6-1 CASTEGRPGRQPQHF
TRBJ2-5 TRBV7-9 CASSSREGGLAGVDETQYF
TRBJ1-5 TRBV7-2 CASSSEGGQPQHF
TRBJ1-2 TRBV2 CAGGGGQGRGYTF
TRBJ2-7 TRBV12-5 CASGPPSAYEQYF
TRBJ1-5 TRBV27 CASSPGAENQPQHF
TRBJ2-5 TRBV4-2 CASSQEMGRASRRLQETQYF
TRBJ2-7 TRBV18 CASSPPTGKYEQYF
TRBJ2-5 TRBV6-5 CASSRPGETQYF
TRBJ1-4 TRBV7-2 CASSPQGEKLFF
TRBJ2-1 TRBV5-1 CASSLLQGRDEQFF
TRBJ2-3 TRBV4-1 CASSQAVRTDTQYF
TRBJ1-1 TRBV13 CASSLGLGQEAFF
TRBJ1-6 TRBV23-1 CASSQSGTPVYNSPLHF
TRBJ2-2 TRBV7-6 CASSSGLDPNTGELFF
TRBJ1-3 TRBV27 CASRVTYSGNTIYF
TRBJ1-5 TRBV6-5 CASRPPGQHQPQHF
TRBJ2-7 TRBV27 CASSPCRDRAF
TRBJ1-4 TRBV12-5 CASGSTGTGLNEKLFF
TRBJ2-5 TRBV7-7 CASSLAGAVGGETQYF